The rows below give T cell receptor beta chains drawn from one sample of a study of Ad26.COV2.S vaccination and SARS-CoV-2 variants. Using immunoSEQ multiplex PCR, the repertoire was profiled, and TCRdb retains in-frame clones only, with some absent. The sample lists 300,000 to 400,000 clones, 92% occurring once. Sample: peripheral blood, taken after recovery from COVID-19. All receptors come from a human donor who had recovered from COVID-19. Both conserved end residues are part of each CDR3. Fields, in order: V gene, D gene, CDR3 protein. D genes are given only for firm matches.

V: TRBV27
D: -
CDR3: CASSRRVVGGEAFF

V: TRBV5-5
D: TRBD1
CDR3: CASSGTGRNEKLFF

V: TRBV5-6
D: -
CDR3: CASKAGISYEQYF

V: TRBV5-1
D: -
CDR3: CASSLREVDSTNEQFF

V: TRBV4-2
D: -
CDR3: CASSLNRNTEAFF

V: TRBV7-9
D: -
CDR3: CASSGIRVGYTEAFF

V: TRBV25-1
D: TRBD1
CDR3: CASSDRPGQGGYGYTF

V: TRBV15
D: -
CDR3: CATSRVGGLNTIYF

V: TRBV7-6
D: TRBD2
CDR3: CASQAGGPSAEQYF

V: TRBV11-1
D: TRBD1
CDR3: CASSYLFGTGSDTQYF

V: TRBV19
D: TRBD2
CDR3: CASSIGGSAGGYEQYF

V: TRBV7-6
D: TRBD1
CDR3: CASSAGGQGNTEAFF

V: TRBV28
D: -
CDR3: CASSLGETWPGELFF

V: TRBV12-3/TRBV12-4
D: TRBD1
CDR3: CASSSGGFGYTF

V: TRBV4-1
D: -
CDR3: CASSHDQYSNQPQHF

V: TRBV7-2
D: -
CDR3: CASSSGTAEKLFF

V: TRBV6-5
D: -
CDR3: CASSYRGGVSNTEAFF

V: TRBV7-6
D: TRBD1
CDR3: CASSLVGTGRRTNEKLFF

V: TRBV27
D: -
CDR3: CATWGRNSPLHF

V: TRBV2
D: -
CDR3: CASSETSAKGTGELFF

V: TRBV2
D: -
CDR3: CASSEGGVYGYTF

V: TRBV7-8
D: TRBD1
CDR3: CASSRGTALNQPQHF